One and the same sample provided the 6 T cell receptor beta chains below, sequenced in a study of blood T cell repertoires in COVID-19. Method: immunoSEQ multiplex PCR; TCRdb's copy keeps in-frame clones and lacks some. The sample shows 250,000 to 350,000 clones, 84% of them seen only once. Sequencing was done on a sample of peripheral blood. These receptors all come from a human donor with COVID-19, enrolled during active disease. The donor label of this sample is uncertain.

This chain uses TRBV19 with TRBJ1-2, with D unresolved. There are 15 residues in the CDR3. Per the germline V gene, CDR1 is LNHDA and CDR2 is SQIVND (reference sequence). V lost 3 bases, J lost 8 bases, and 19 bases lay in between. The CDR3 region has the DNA TGTGCCAGTAGTATCCCGAGACCGCCAACGGGAGGCTACACCTTC. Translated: CASSIPRPPTGGYTF.

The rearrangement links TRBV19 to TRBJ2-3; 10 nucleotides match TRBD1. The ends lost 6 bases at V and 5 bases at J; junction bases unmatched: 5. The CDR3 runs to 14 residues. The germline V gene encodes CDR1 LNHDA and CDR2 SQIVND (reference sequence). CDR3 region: CASRRQGAGDTQYF. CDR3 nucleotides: TGTGCCAGTAGGCGACAGGGGGCGGGAGATACGCAGTATTTT.

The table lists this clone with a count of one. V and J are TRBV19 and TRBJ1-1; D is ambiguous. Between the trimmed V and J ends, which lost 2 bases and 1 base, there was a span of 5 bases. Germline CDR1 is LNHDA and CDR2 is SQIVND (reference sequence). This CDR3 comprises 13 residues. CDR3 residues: CASSIWPNTEAFF. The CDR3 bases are TGTGCCAGTAGTATATGGCCGAACACTGAAGCTTTCTTT.

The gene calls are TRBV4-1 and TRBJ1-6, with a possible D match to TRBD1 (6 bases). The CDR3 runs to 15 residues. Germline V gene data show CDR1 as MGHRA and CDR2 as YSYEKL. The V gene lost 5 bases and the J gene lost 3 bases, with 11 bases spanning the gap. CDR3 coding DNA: TGCGCCAGCAGCTCACAGGGAAACTATAATTCACCCCTCCACTTT. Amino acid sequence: CASSSQGNYNSPLHF.

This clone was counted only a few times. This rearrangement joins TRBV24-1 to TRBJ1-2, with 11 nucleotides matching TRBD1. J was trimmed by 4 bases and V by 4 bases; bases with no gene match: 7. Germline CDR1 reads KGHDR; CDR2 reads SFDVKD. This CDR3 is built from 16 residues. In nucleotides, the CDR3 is TGTGCCACCAGTGAATCCCGGGACAGGGGGGCCTATGGCTACACCTTC. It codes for CATSESRDRGAYGYTF.

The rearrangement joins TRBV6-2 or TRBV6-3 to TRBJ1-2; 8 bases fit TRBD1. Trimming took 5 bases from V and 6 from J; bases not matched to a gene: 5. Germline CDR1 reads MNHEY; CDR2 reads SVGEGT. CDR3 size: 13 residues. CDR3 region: CASSHRGLDGYTF. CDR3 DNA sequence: TGTGCCAGCAGTCACAGGGGGTTGGATGGCTACACCTTC.